Following are 20 T cell receptor beta chains from one sample sequenced in a study of cytotoxic CD8 clonotypes in ibrutinib-treated CLL. Sequenced by immunoSEQ multiplex PCR; TCRdb stores in-frame clones only, minus some. The table includes tens of thousands of clones, approximately 62% detected once. The input for sequencing was PBMCs, taken after 12 months of ibrutinib treatment. All receptors come from a human donor with chronic lymphocytic leukemia.

The chain joins TRBV11-3 to TRBJ1-1, with a possible D match to TRBD1 (5 bases). There are 13 residues in the CDR3. In germline, CDR1 is SGHNT, CDR2 YENEEA. Trimming shortened V by 3 bases and J by 3 bases, and 8 bases separated the two germline ends. The CDR3 DNA sequence: TGTGCCAGCAGCTTGGGGGACTACACTGAAGCTTTCTTT. It encodes CASSLGDYTEAFF.

There are a few counts of this clone. V and J are TRBV5-6 and TRBJ2-7, with a weak D call TRBD2 (6 bases). This CDR3 has 16 amino acids. Trimming left V 3 bases short and J 0 bases short, with 16 bases between. Germline CDR1 SGHDT, CDR2 YYEEEE. The CDR3 DNA sequence: TGTGCCAGCAGCTCCTTCCTAGCGCCGACCTCCTACGAGCAGTACTTC. Its translation is CASSSFLAPTSYEQYF.

The chain couples TRBV5-1 to TRBJ2-1; 10 bases match TRBD1. The germline CDR1 and CDR2 sequences are SGHRS and YFSETQ. This CDR3 comprises 16 residues. The V gene end was trimmed by 3 bases and the J gene end by 7 bases; junction bases not matched to a gene: 10. The DNA for the CDR3 is TGCGCCAGCAGCTGGAATCCTTGGGACAGGGGAAATGAGCAGTTCTTC. This codes for CASSWNPWDRGNEQFF.

This clone was counted between two and nine times. This sequence joins TRBV2 and TRBJ1-6; unclear D gene. This CDR3 is 13 amino acids long. Germline CDR1 is SNHLY and CDR2 is FYNNEI. The ends were cut back, 7 bases at V and 7 bases at J, with 11 bases in the middle. The CDR3 spells CASTGGRNSPLHF. CDR3 nucleotide sequence: TGTGCCAGCACCGGTGGGCGGAATTCACCCCTCCACTTT.

The rearrangement joins TRBV28 to TRBJ2-3, with TRBD2 matching 7 bases. This CDR3 is built from 16 residues. Per the germline V gene, CDR1 is MDHEN and CDR2 is SYDVKM. V dropped 10 bases and J dropped 2; count of bases not matched to a gene: 15. The CDR3 sequence: CATLRAGTFYTDTQYF. The CDR3 DNA reads as TGTGCCACCCTTAGAGCGGGAACCTTCTACACAGATACGCAGTATTTT.

The V gene is TRBV7-6, the J gene TRBJ2-4, with a possible D match to TRBD1 (6 bases). CDR1 SGHVS and CDR2 FNYEAQ come from the germline V gene. This CDR3 has 18 residues. Trimming cost V 0 bases and J 0 bases, with 15 bases left between them. The CDR3 DNA is TGTGCCAGCAGCTTAGCAAGCCACGGACAGCTAGCCAAAAACATTCAGTACTTC. Translating it yields CASSLASHGQLAKNIQYF.

This clone was counted at least ten times. The chain couples TRBV6-6 to TRBJ1-2; TRBD1 matches 7 bases. The CDR3 totals 14 residues. V lost 5 bases and J lost 4; bases outside the gene matches: 7. CDR1 and CDR2 (germline): MNHNY, SVGAGI (reference sequence). DNA of the CDR3: TGTGCCAGCAGTACCCAGGGGGGCGGCTATGGCTACACCTTC. Amino acids: CASSTQGGGYGYTF.

The CDR3 loop reads CASSLDQPQHF. The CDR3 DNA sequence: TGCGCCAGCAGCCTCGATCAGCCCCAGCATTTT. The genes are TRBV10-1 and TRBJ1-5; D is unclear. Trimming stripped 6 bases from V and 5 bases from J, with 5 bases between. The CDR3 covers 11 residues. The germline V gene encodes CDR1 WNHNN and CDR2 SYGVQD (reference sequence).

V and J are TRBV10-3 and TRBJ2-5; D tentatively reads TRBD1 or TRBD2 (5 bases each). Trimming took 5 bases from V and 3 from J, leaving 13 bases between them. CDR3 length: 14 amino acids. Germline V gene lookup returns CDR1 ENHRY and CDR2 SYGVKD. This chain's CDR3 is CAISRPGRKETQYF. CDR3 DNA: TGTGCCATCAGTCGACCGGGACGAAAAGAGACCCAGTACTTC.

This chain joins TRBV5-6 and TRBJ1-2; perhaps TRBD1 as D (5 bases). Per the germline V gene, CDR1 is SGHDT and CDR2 is YYEEEE. The V end lost 3 bases, the J end lost 14 bases, and 14 bases lay between the germline ends. CDR3 length: 11 amino acids. The CDR3 DNA follows: TGTGCCAGCAGCTATACAGGCCGACGGACCTTC. Translated: CASSYTGRRTF.

Written as DNA, the CDR3 is TGTGCCAGCAGCTTAGACAGGGCGGCCGAGCAGTACTTC. Protein: CASSLDRAAEQYF. The chain recombines TRBV7-2 with TRBJ2-7; perhaps TRBD1 as D (6 bases). The V end lost 1 base, the J end lost 6 bases, and 10 bases lay between the germline ends. Germline V gene lookup returns CDR1 SGHTA and CDR2 FQGNSA. There are 13 residues in the CDR3.

CDR3 nucleotides: TGCGCCAGCACGATGTCGGTAGGCACAGATACGCAGTATTTT. It yields the protein CASTMSVGTDTQYF. This rearrangement joins TRBV10-2 to TRBJ2-3; D unclear. The CDR3 is 14 residues long. Germline-derived CDR1 and CDR2 are WSHSY and SAAADI. The V and J ends lost 7 bases and 1 base respectively, with 12 bases between them.

Here the CDR3 reads CASTGTYPFDTEAFF. The CDR3 DNA is TGTGCCTCAACCGGGACGTACCCTTTTGACACTGAAGCTTTCTTT. V usage is TRBV12-5 and J usage is TRBJ1-1; perhaps TRBD1 as D (5 bases). The germline gives CDR1 LGHNT, CDR2 FRNRAP. CDR3 size: 15 residues.

This clone was recorded a few times. The rearrangement links TRBV7-2 to TRBJ2-6; D remains unclear. This CDR3 contains 13 residues. From germline, CDR1 is SGHTA and CDR2 FQGNSA. The germline V and J ends were trimmed by 6 bases and 0 bases, with 3 bases remaining between them. CDR3 sequence (DNA): TGTGCCAGCAGGCTCTCTGGGGCCAACGTCCTGACTTTC. As protein: CASRLSGANVLTF.

V and J are TRBV28 and TRBJ1-6; D gene ambiguous. The germline V gene has CDR1 MDHEN and CDR2 SYDVKM. V shed 9 bases and J shed 9 bases, with 12 bases lying between them. The CDR3 consists of 12 residues. The CDR3: CASTMARSPLHF. The CDR3 DNA is TGTGCCAGTACCATGGCGCGTTCACCCCTCCACTTT.

In this sample, this clone is medium-sized. The V call is TRBV6-1, the J call TRBJ2-4; tentatively, D is TRBD1 or TRBD2 (6 bases each). Trimming shortened V by 0 bases and J by 16 bases, and 19 bases separated the two germline ends. Germline CDR1 is MNHNS and CDR2 is SASEGT. The CDR3 is 14 amino acids. This CDR3 reads CASSEAGGTRTVYF. CDR3 DNA: TGTGCCAGCAGTGAAGCGGGGGGCACCAGGACCGTCTACTTC.

At least ten counts were recorded for this clone. The chain couples TRBV28 to TRBJ1-5, with D unclear. The CDR3 loop spans 13 amino acids. Between the trimmed V and J ends, which lost 7 bases and 8 bases, there was a span of 15 bases. CDR1 MDHEN and CDR2 SYDVKM come from the germline V gene. Here the CDR3 DNA reads TGTGCCAGCACCCCCAGACCAACGGAGCCCCAGCATTTT. This translates into CASTPRPTEPQHF.

This chain uses TRBV6-1 with TRBJ2-1; the D call may be TRBD1 or TRBD2 (5 bases each). There are 12 residues in the CDR3. With 8 bases removed from V and 6 bases from J, the gap between germline ends came to 11 bases. The germline CDR1 and CDR2 sequences are MNHNS and SASEGT. CDR3 DNA: TGTGCCAGCCGGGACCTAGCCAATGAGCAGTTCTTC. Its translation is CASRDLANEQFF.

The chain carries TRBV19 and TRBJ2-1, with TRBD2 matching 7 bases. The ends lost 3 bases at V and 0 bases at J; junction bases unmatched: 5. Germline loops: CDR1 LNHDA, CDR2 SQIVND (reference sequence). CDR3 length: 16 residues. Here the CDR3 DNA reads TGTGCCAGTAGTATCCTAGCGGTGGTCTCCTACAATGAGCAGTTCTTC. It translates to CASSILAVVSYNEQFF.

V is TRBV27 and J is TRBJ2-7, with D hard to call. Germline CDR1 reads MNHEY; CDR2 reads SMNVEV (reference sequence). Trimming removed 4 bases from V and 3 bases from J, with 10 bases in between. This CDR3 is 13 amino acids long. CDR3 nucleotides: TGTGCCAGCAGTTACAGCCGAGGCTACGAGCAGTACGTC. Encoded protein: CASSYSRGYEQYV.